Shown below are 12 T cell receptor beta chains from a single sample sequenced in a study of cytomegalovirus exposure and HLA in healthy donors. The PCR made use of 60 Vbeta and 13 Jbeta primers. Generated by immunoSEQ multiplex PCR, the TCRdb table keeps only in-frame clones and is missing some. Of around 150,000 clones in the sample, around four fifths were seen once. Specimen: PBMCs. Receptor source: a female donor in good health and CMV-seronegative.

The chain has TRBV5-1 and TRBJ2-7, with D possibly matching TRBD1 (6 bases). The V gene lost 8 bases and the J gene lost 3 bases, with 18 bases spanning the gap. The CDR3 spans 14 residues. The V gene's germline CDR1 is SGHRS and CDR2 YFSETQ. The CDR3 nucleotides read TGCGCCAGTCTACAGGGTCGAAGGATCTACGAGCAGTACTTC. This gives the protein CASLQGRRIYEQYF.

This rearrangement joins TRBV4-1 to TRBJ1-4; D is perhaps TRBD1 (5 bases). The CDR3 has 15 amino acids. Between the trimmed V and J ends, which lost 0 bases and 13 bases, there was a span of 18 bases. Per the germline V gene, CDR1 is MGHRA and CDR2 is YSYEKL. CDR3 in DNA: TGCGCCAGCAGCCAAGATCAGGGCAGTCTCGTCGGACTGTTTTTT. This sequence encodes CASSQDQGSLVGLFF.

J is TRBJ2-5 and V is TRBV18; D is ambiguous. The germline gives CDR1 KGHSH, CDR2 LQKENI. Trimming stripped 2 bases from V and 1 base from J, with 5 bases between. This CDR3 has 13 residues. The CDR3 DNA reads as TGTGCCAGCTCACCAATCGTCCAAGAGACCCAGTACTTC. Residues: CASSPIVQETQYF.

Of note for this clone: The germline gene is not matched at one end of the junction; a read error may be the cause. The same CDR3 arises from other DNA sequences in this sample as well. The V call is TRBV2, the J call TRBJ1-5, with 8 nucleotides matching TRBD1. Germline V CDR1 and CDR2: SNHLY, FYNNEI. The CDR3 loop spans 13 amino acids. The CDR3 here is CASTGQEVEPQHF. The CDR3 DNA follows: TGTGCTAGCACGGGACAGGAGGTTGAGCCCCAGCATTTT. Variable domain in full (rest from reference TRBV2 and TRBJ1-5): EPEVTQTPSHQVTQMGQEVILRCVPISNHLYFYWYRQILGQKVEFLVSFYNNEISEKSEIFDDQFSVERPDGSNFTLKIRSTKLEDSAMYFCASTGQEVEPQHFGDGTRLSIL.

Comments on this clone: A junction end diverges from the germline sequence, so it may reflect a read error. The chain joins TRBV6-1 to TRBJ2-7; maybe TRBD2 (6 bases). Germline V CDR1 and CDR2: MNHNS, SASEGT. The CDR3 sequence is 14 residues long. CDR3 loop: CASSEASWNWSGLF. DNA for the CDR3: TGTGCCAGCAGTGAAGCGAGTTGGAACTGGTCGGGACTCTTC.

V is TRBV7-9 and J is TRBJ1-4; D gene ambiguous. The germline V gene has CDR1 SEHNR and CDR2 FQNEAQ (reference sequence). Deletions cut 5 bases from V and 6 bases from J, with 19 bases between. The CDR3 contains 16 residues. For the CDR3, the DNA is TGTGCCAGCAGCCCATATAGAGGGCGCGGGGATGAAAAACTGTTTTTT. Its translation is CASSPYRGRGDEKLFF.

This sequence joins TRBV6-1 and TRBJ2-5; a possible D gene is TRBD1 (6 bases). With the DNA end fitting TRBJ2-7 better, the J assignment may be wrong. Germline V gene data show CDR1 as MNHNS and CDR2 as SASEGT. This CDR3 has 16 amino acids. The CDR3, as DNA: TGTGCCAGCAGTGAATTATCGGGGACACTCTCCTACGAGCAGTACTTC. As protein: CASSELSGTLSYEQYF.

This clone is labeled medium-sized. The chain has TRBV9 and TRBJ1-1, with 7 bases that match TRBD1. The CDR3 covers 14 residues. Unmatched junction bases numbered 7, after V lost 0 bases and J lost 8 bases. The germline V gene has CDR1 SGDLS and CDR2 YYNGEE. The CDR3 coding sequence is TGTGCCAGCAGCGTAGGGCAGGGGGGTTTGGAAGCTTTCTTT. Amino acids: CASSVGQGGLEAFF.

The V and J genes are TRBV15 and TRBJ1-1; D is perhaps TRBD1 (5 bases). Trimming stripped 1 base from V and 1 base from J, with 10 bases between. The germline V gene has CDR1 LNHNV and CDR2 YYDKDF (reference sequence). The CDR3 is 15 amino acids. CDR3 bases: TGTGCCACCAGCAGAGGGGGCACGGCGAACACTGAAGCTTTCTTT. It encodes CATSRGGTANTEAFF.

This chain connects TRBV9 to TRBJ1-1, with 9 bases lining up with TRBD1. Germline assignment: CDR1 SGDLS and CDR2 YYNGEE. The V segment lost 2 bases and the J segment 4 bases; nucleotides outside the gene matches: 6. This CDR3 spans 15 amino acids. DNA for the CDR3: TGTGCCAGCAGCGTCGGACAGGGGAGAGGCACTGAAGCTTTCTTT. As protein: CASSVGQGRGTEAFF.

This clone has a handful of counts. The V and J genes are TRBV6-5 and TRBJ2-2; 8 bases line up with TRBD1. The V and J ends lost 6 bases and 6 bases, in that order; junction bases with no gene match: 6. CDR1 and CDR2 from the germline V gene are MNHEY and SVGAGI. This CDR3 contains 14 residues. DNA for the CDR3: TGTGCCAGCAGGCGGACAGGGAAGGCCGGGGAGCTGTTTTTT. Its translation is CASRRTGKAGELFF.

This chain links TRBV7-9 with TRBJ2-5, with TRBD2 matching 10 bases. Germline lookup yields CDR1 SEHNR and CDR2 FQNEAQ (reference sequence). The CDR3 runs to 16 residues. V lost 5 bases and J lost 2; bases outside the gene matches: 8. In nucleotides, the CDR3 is TGTGCCAGCAGCCTCCTTAGCGGGAGGCCACAAGAGACCCAGTACTTC. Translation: CASSLLSGRPQETQYF.